One and the same sample provided the 27 T cell receptor beta chains below, sequenced in a study of T-cell reconstitution after alpha-beta-depleted transplantation in children. Construction of the TCRbeta library involved unique molecular identifiers. Each CDR3 protein is one row after TCRdb ran MiXCR on the PCR reads. This table has about 610,000 distinct CDR3 sequences, about 10% appearing once. Sequencing used PBMCs from the stem cell graft donor, obtained from the stem cell graft. Receptors originate from a human donor who donated a stem cell graft to a child with acute myeloid leukemia.

The V and J genes are TRBV20-1 and TRBJ1-1, with TRBD1 as a possible D gene (5 bases). The V end was cut by 6 bases, the J end by 4 bases, with 12 bases between. Germline CDR1 reads DFQATT; CDR2 reads SNEGSKA (reference sequence). This CDR3 is built from 12 residues. The CDR3 sequence: CSAVGLTTEAFF. CDR3 nucleotides: TGCAGTGCCGTGGGACTGACCACTGAAGCTTTCTTT.

The sample holds many counts of this clonotype. J is TRBJ2-7 and V is TRBV5-6, with D perhaps matching TRBD1 (5 bases). Deletions cut 2 bases from V and 2 bases from J, with 11 bases between. The germline V gene encodes CDR1 SGHDT and CDR2 YYEEEE. There are 14 residues in the CDR3. CDR3 sequence: CASSFPAGTYEQYF. The CDR3 DNA sequence: TGTGCCAGCAGCTTTCCAGCAGGGACCTACGAGCAGTACTTC.

The V call is TRBV20-1, the J call TRBJ1-2; no clear D gene. In germline, CDR1 is DFQATT, CDR2 SNEGSKA (reference sequence). The CDR3 loop spans 12 amino acids. The V end was cut by 3 bases, the J end by 5 bases, with 10 bases between. This CDR3 reads CSARAGVYGYTF. DNA for the CDR3: TGCAGTGCTAGGGCAGGAGTTTATGGCTACACCTTC.

This clonotype was seen many times. This chain joins TRBV20-1 and TRBJ2-1; 11 nucleotides line up with TRBD2. The J segment lost 10 bases and the V segment lost 3 bases, leaving 5 bases of the junction unmatched. The CDR3 contains 13 residues. Germline CDR1 is DFQATT and CDR2 is SNEGSKA (reference sequence). DNA of the CDR3: TGCAGTGCTAGGACTAGCGGGAATTGGGAGCAGTTCTTC. Protein: CSARTSGNWEQFF.

This clonotype was counted at least ten times. The chain has TRBV29-1 and TRBJ2-7; 7 bases map to TRBD1. The CDR3 sequence is 14 residues long. The germline V gene has CDR1 SQVTM and CDR2 ANQGSEA. Trimming cost V 3 bases and J 2 bases; bases outside gene matches: 7. As DNA, the CDR3 is TGCAGCGTTGAGGGTAGGACAGGCGCCTACGAGCAGTACTTC. It codes for CSVEGRTGAYEQYF.

This clonotype was detected many times. J is TRBJ2-7 and V is TRBV6-1; TRBD1 matches at 8 bases. CDR3 length: 13 residues. V dropped 6 bases and J dropped 4; count of bases not matched to a gene: 5. The germline V gene has CDR1 MNHNS and CDR2 SASEGT. CDR3 protein: CASRRQGAYEQYF. In DNA form, the CDR3 reads TGTGCCAGCAGGAGGCAGGGGGCGTACGAGCAGTACTTC.

This clonotype was seen repeatedly, ten times or more. V and J are TRBV28 and TRBJ2-1; TRBD1 agrees at 8 bases. This CDR3 region has 16 residues. J lost 0 bases, V lost 5 bases, and 6 bases had no gene match. In germline, CDR1 is MDHEN, CDR2 SYDVKM. The CDR3 loop is CASSNQGALSYNEQFF. The DNA for the CDR3 is TGTGCCAGCAGTAATCAGGGGGCCCTCTCCTACAATGAGCAGTTCTTC.

This clonotype was counted at least ten times. The chain combines TRBV20-1 with TRBJ2-7; unclear D gene. CDR1 is DFQATT, CDR2 SNEGSKA, per germline (reference sequence). The length of the CDR3 is 11 residues. V was cut by 3 bases and J by 2 bases, with 5 bases left in between. CDR3 sequence reads: CSARGTYEQYF. The CDR3 DNA reads TGCAGTGCTAGGGGAACCTACGAGCAGTACTTC.

This clonotype was detected many times. The V gene is TRBV29-1, the J gene TRBJ2-5; D tentatively fits TRBD1 or TRBD2 (6 bases each). V gave up 8 bases and J gave up 2 bases, with 18 bases separating them. The CDR3 is made up of 14 amino acids. CDR1 is SQVTM, CDR2 ANQGSEA, per germline. The CDR3 loop is CSSWGGGRQETQYF. The CDR3 DNA reads TGCAGCTCTTGGGGTGGGGGGCGACAAGAGACCCAGTACTTC.

This clonotype was counted between two and nine times. The CDR3 DNA reads as TGTGCCACCACCCAAATGGGCGAGGGACCCTACGAGCAGTACTTC. Translation gives CATTQMGEGPYEQYF. The rearrangement uses TRBV6-1 and TRBJ2-7; perhaps D is TRBD1 or TRBD2 (5 bases each). CDR3 length equals 15 residues. V was trimmed by 10 bases and J by 2 bases, leaving 21 bases between them. Germline values: CDR1 MNHNS, CDR2 SASEGT.

The table lists this clonotype with a few counts. The V and J genes are TRBV2 and TRBJ1-1, with D hard to call. Germline V gene sequence: CDR1 SNHLY, CDR2 FYNNEI. Trimming took off 5 bases at V and 8 bases at J, with 9 bases between the two ends. This CDR3 contains 11 residues. The CDR3 loop reads CASSKYSEAFF. Written as DNA, the CDR3 is TGTGCCAGCAGTAAATACAGCGAAGCTTTCTTT.

This clonotype was detected many times. The chain employs TRBV29-1 and TRBJ2-7; D call uncertain. The CDR3 contains 11 residues. From germline, CDR1 is SQVTM and CDR2 ANQGSEA. Trimming took off 4 bases at V and 3 bases at J, with 7 bases between the two ends. The CDR3 bases are TGCAGCGTTGTTTGGAGCTACGAGCAGTACTTC. Protein sequence: CSVVWSYEQYF.

This clonotype was recorded at least ten times. V is TRBV11-2 and J is TRBJ2-2, with 12 bases lining up with TRBD2. This CDR3 contains 17 residues. Germline assignment: CDR1 SGHAT and CDR2 FQNNGV. V trimming: 3 bases; J trimming: 5 bases; junction bases outside the gene matches: 7. The CDR3 protein is CASSFRLAGAGTGELFF. CDR3 coding DNA: TGTGCCAGCAGCTTTCGACTAGCGGGGGCGGGGACCGGGGAGCTGTTTTTT.

The V call is TRBV6-1, the J call TRBJ2-7; D gene uncertain. V was pared by 6 bases and J by 2 bases, with 17 bases between. The germline V gene encodes CDR1 MNHNS and CDR2 SASEGT. This CDR3 contains 15 residues. CDR3: CASSDTGSLTYEQYF. The CDR3 DNA reads as TGTGCCAGCAGCGATACCGGGTCCCTGACCTACGAGCAGTACTTC.

This clonotype showed up just a few times. The chain has TRBV2 and TRBJ2-4; D tentatively reads TRBD1 or TRBD2 (5 bases each). Trimming stripped 8 bases from V and 0 bases from J, with 14 bases between. The CDR3 sequence is 15 residues long. CDR1 is SNHLY and CDR2 is FYNNEI in the germline V gene. The CDR3 DNA sequence: TGTGCCAGCGAGAGAGGGGAATTAGCCAAAAACATTCAGTACTTC. Translating it yields CASERGELAKNIQYF.

This clonotype was observed a few times. This chain links TRBV6-1 with TRBJ2-2; 9 nucleotides match TRBD1. The trim removed 10 bases at V and 5 bases at J, leaving 8 bases unmatched. Germline values: CDR1 MNHNS, CDR2 SASEGT. The CDR3 consists of 14 residues. CDR3: CAIVGTGRTGELFF. CDR3 bases: TGTGCCATCGTCGGGACAGGGCGGACCGGGGAGCTGTTTTTT.

V and J are TRBV4-3 and TRBJ2-1; the match to TRBD1 covers 8 bases. The CDR3 has 15 residues. Germline lookup yields CDR1 LGHNA and CDR2 YSLEER. V dropped 0 bases and J dropped 8; count of bases not matched to a gene: 6. The CDR3 sequence is CASSQDLQGAYEQFF. The DNA of the CDR3 is TGCGCCAGCAGCCAAGATCTGCAGGGGGCGTATGAGCAGTTCTTC.

This clonotype was counted only a few times. CDR3 coding DNA: TGTGCCAGCAGCTCGAGGCTCACCTACGAGCAGTACTTC. Translation: CASSSRLTYEQYF. The chain joins TRBV7-9 to TRBJ2-7, with no clear D. V shed 4 bases and J shed 2 bases, with 9 bases lying between them. Germline CDR1 is SEHNR and CDR2 is FQNEAQ (reference sequence). This CDR3 is 13 amino acids long.

This clonotype was picked up a small number of times. The chain combines TRBV6-2 or TRBV6-3 with TRBJ2-7, with D hard to call. The CDR3 runs 14 residues. Germline CDR1 is MNHEY and CDR2 is SVGEGT. The V and J ends lost 4 bases and 1 base respectively, with 11 bases between them. For the CDR3, the DNA is TGTGCCAGCAGTTTTCGGACGTCTTCCTACGAGCAGTACTTC. Translating it yields CASSFRTSSYEQYF.

This clonotype was counted a few times. The CDR3 reads CASSSQIAGAYNEQFF. In nucleotides, the CDR3 is TGTGCCAGCAGCTCCCAAATAGCGGGAGCCTACAATGAGCAGTTCTTC. This sequence joins TRBV7-2 and TRBJ2-1, with TRBD2 matching 9 bases. The junction had 6 bases not matched to a gene; V was cut back by 4 bases and J by 2 bases. There are 16 residues in the CDR3. Germline V lookup: CDR1 SGHTA, CDR2 FQGNSA.

This clonotype has more than one count but fewer than ten. The rearrangement links TRBV5-1 to TRBJ1-2, with a weak D call TRBD1 (6 bases). Between the trimmed V and J ends, which lost 0 bases and 11 bases, there was a span of 17 bases. The CDR3 sequence is 14 residues long. The germline gives CDR1 SGHRS, CDR2 YFSETQ. In nucleotides, the CDR3 is TGCGCCAGCAGCTTGGCCAGAGGGGGTCTAGGATACACCTTC. Amino acid sequence: CASSLARGGLGYTF.

As regards this clonotype: A much larger clone sits a single nucleotide away, making a read error possible. The V and J genes are TRBV20-1 and TRBJ2-1; 12 bases align to TRBD2. CDR1 and CDR2 from the germline V gene are DFQATT and SNEGSKA (reference sequence). The CDR3 runs 14 residues. CDR3: CCASRSSGRGEQFF. The CDR3 DNA reads TGCTGTGCTAGTCGGTCTAGCGGGAGGGGTGAGCAGTTCTTC.

This clonotype has ten or more counts. The CDR3 protein is CASSLSVRSHAGELFF. For the CDR3, the DNA is TGTGCCAGCAGTTTATCCGTCAGGTCTCACGCCGGGGAGCTGTTTTTT. The rearrangement joins TRBV28 to TRBJ2-2; no clear D gene. V lost 1 base to trimming and J lost 6 bases, with 15 bases between them. Germline CDR1 is MDHEN and CDR2 is SYDVKM. This CDR3 has 16 amino acids.

The rearrangement joins TRBV12-3 or TRBV12-4 to TRBJ2-3; the match to TRBD2 covers 7 bases. The length of the CDR3 is 15 residues. V gave up 1 base and J gave up 2 bases; unmatched junction bases: 3. The CDR3 coding sequence is TGTGCCAGCAGTTTAGGACTAGCTATCACAGATACGCAGTATTTT. Translation: CASSLGLAITDTQYF.

The chain employs TRBV2 and TRBJ1-1; D is unclear. Trimming removed 4 bases at V and 1 base at J, with 7 bases between. There are 13 residues in the CDR3. Germline loops: CDR1 SNHLY, CDR2 FYNNEI. CDR3 protein: CASSVHENTEAFF. In DNA form, the CDR3 reads TGTGCCAGCAGTGTGCACGAGAACACTGAAGCTTTCTTT.

This clonotype has ten or more counts. The chain employs TRBV15 and TRBJ2-5; no reliable D call. Germline values: CDR1 LNHNV, CDR2 YYDKDF (reference sequence). V lost 0 bases to trimming and J lost 2 bases, with 7 bases between them. This CDR3 is 14 amino acids long. The CDR3 bases are TGTGCCACCAGCAGAGATATGGCTCAAGAGACCCAGTACTTC. It is translated as CATSRDMAQETQYF.

The chain has TRBV7-2 and TRBJ2-1; D is possibly TRBD2 (7 bases). V was clipped by 6 bases and J by 0 bases, with 21 bases between them. Germline CDR1 reads SGHTA; CDR2 reads FQGNSA. CDR3 length equals 18 residues. This CDR3 reads CASSERRGGGSSYNEQFF. The CDR3 nucleotides are TGTGCCAGCAGTGAAAGGAGGGGGGGAGGGAGCTCCTACAATGAGCAGTTCTTC.